The 6 T cell receptor beta chains below come from one sample, sequenced in a study of T cells in Graves' hyperthyroidism and ophthalmopathy. TCR beta CDR3 region amplification was performed from RNA transcripts. The HTBI primer set was used in a first-round RT-PCR of the TCR CDR3. TCRdb redid the calling of the multiplex PCR reads with MiXCR, one entry per CDR3 protein. This table holds approximately 380,000 distinct CDR3 sequences, around 15% found once. The specimen sequenced was blood. The receptors here all came from a man aged 45-60 years with Graves' ophthalmopathy.

This clonotype was observed a handful of times. The genes are TRBV5-4 and TRBJ2-1; D is possibly TRBD2 (6 bases). The CDR3 is made up of 13 amino acids. V was pared by 4 bases and J by 6 bases, with 11 bases between. The V gene's germline CDR1 is SGHNT and CDR2 YYREEE (reference sequence). The CDR3 sequence is CASSATRANEQFF. The CDR3 DNA sequence: TGTGCCAGCAGCGCGACTAGGGCCAATGAGCAGTTCTTC.

This clonotype was counted at least ten times. The J gene is TRBJ2-2, the V gene TRBV20-1, with 8 bases lining up with TRBD1. Germline V lookup: CDR1 DFQATT, CDR2 SNEGSKA (reference sequence). This CDR3 has 16 residues. Unmatched junction bases numbered 5, after V lost 2 bases and J lost 0 bases. The CDR3 coding sequence is TGCAGTGCTAGATCTACGGGACAGGCGAACACCGGGGAGCTGTTTTTT. Translating it yields CSARSTGQANTGELFF.

This clonotype has a handful of counts. V usage is TRBV29-1 and J usage is TRBJ2-3; 9 nucleotides line up with TRBD2. The length of the CDR3 is 16 residues. Looked up from germline, CDR1 is SQVTM and CDR2 is ANQGSEA. J was trimmed by 5 bases and V by 4 bases; bases with no gene match: 13. CDR3 sequence reads: CSVVLGIAGALDTQYF. The CDR3 DNA reads TGCAGCGTTGTTCTCGGGATAGCGGGAGCATTAGATACGCAGTATTTT.

In its sample, this clonotype was seen many times. The J gene is TRBJ1-3, the V gene TRBV3-1, with D unresolved. The V end lost 1 base, the J end lost 4 bases, and 2 bases lay between the germline ends. Germline V gene sequence: CDR1 LGHDT, CDR2 YNNKEL (reference sequence). The CDR3 loop spans 12 amino acids. As DNA, the CDR3 is TGTGCCAGCAGCCAAGGAGGAAACACCATATATTTT. Translation: CASSQGGNTIYF.

This clonotype was counted ten times or more. The chain combines TRBV10-3 with TRBJ2-1; D is uncertain. CDR3 size: 12 residues. CDR1 and CDR2 from the germline V gene are ENHRY and SYGVKD. Between the trimmed V and J ends, which lost 0 bases and 6 bases, there was a span of 3 bases. DNA for the CDR3: TGTGCCATCAGTGAGTCTAGCAATGAGCAGTTCTTC. This sequence encodes CAISESSNEQFF.

This chain joins TRBV5-1 and TRBJ1-2; no clear D. CDR3 length: 12 amino acids. CDR1 is SGHRS, CDR2 YFSETQ, per germline. The germline V and J ends were trimmed by 1 base and 6 bases, with 7 bases remaining between them. CDR3: CASSLQEDGYTF. CDR3 in DNA: TGCGCCAGCAGCTTGCAGGAGGATGGCTACACCTTC.